This T cell receptor beta chain was recorded in a study of blood T cell repertoires in COVID-19. The assay was immunoSEQ multiplex PCR, and TCRdb's table has in-frame clones only and misses some. The table records over 80,000 clones, about 79% of them present only once. CDR3 length equals 12 residues. Germline V CDR1 and CDR2: MNHEY, SVGAGI. With 6 bases removed from V and 5 bases from J, the gap between germline ends came to 10 bases. The sample was peripheral blood. The V gene is TRBV6-5, the J gene TRBJ1-2, with D tentatively TRBD1 (6 bases). This receptor was taken from a woman aged 45-60 years with acute or convalescent COVID-19. In DNA form, the CDR3 reads TGTGCCAGCAGCTCCGGACAGTATGGCTACACCTTC. Its translation is CASSSGQYGYTF.